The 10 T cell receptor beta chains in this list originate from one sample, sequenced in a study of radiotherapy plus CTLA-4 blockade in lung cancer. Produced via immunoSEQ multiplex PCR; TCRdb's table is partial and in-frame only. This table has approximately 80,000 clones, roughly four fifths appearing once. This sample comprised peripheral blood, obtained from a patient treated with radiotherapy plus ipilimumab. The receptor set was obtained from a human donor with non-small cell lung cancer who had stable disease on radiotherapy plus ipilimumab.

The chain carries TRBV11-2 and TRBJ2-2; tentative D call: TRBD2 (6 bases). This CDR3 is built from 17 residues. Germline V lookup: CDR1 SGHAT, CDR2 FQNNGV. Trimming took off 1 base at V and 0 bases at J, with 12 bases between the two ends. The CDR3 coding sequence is TGTGCCAGCAGCTTAGCCAAGGGACTGTCGAACACCGGGGAGCTGTTTTTT. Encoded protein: CASSLAKGLSNTGELFF.

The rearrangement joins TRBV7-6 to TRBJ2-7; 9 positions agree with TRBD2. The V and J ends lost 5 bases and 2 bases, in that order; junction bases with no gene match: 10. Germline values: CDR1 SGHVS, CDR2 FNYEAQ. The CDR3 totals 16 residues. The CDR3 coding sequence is TGTGCCAGCAGCCGGGCGCGGGCGGGGGGGGCCTACGAGCAGTACTTC. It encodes CASSRARAGGAYEQYF.

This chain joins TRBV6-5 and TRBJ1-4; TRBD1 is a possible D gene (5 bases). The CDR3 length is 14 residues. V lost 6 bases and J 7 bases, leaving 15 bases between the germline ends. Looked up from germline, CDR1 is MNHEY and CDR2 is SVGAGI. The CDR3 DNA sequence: TGTGCCAGCAGCCGCGTGGGGGAGCGTGAAAAACTGTTTTTT. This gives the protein CASSRVGEREKLFF.

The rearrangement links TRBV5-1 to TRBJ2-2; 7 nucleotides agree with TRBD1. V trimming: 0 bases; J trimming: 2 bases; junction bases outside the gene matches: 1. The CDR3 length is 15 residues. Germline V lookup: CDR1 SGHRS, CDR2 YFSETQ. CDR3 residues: CASSLGDSNTGELFF. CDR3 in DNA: TGCGCCAGCAGCTTGGGGGACAGCAACACCGGGGAGCTGTTTTTT.

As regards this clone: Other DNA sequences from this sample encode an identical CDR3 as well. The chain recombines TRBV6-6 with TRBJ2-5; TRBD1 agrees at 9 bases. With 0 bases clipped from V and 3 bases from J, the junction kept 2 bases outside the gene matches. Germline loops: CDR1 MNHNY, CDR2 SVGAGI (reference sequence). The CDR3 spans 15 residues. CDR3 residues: CASSYSGTGKETQYF. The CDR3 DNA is TGTGCCAGCAGTTACTCTGGGACAGGGAAAGAGACCCAGTACTTC.

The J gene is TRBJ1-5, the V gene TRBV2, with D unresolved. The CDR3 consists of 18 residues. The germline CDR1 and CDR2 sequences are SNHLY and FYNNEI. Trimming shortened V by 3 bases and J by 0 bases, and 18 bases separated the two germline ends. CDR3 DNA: TGTGCCAGCAGTGAGAGATCACCCACACCTTATAGCAATCAGCCCCAGCATTTT. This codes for CASSERSPTPYSNQPQHF.

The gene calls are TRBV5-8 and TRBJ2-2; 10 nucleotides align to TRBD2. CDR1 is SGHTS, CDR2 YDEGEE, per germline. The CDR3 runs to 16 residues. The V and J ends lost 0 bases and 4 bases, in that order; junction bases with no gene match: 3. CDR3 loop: CASSLARLAGTGELFF. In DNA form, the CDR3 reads TGTGCCAGCAGCTTGGCTAGACTAGCGGGCACCGGGGAGCTGTTTTTT.

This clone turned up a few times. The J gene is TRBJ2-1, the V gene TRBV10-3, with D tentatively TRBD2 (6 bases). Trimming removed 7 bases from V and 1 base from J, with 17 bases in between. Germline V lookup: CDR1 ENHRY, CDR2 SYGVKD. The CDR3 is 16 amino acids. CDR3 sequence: CAIMEPAGISYNEQFF. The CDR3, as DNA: TGTGCCATCATGGAACCCGCGGGGATTTCCTACAATGAGCAGTTCTTC.

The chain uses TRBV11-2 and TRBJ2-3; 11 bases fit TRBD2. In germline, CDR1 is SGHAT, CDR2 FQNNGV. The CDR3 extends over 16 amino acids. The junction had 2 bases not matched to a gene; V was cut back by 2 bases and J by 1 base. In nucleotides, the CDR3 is TGTGCCAGCAGCTTAACACTAGCGGGGGGCACAGATACGCAGTATTTT. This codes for CASSLTLAGGTDTQYF.

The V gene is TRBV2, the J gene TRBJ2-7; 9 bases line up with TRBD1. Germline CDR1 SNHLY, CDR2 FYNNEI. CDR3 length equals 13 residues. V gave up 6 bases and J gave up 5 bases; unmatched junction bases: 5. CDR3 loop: CASRGTGFHEQYF. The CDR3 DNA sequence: TGTGCCAGCAGGGGGACAGGGTTTCACGAGCAGTACTTC.